This T cell receptor beta chain originates from a study of blood T cell repertoires in COVID-19. Original processing methods: Nucleated cell number was recorded as an estimate derived from reference gene primer amplification. The table came from immunoSEQ multiplex PCR; TCRdb's copy has only in-frame clones and leaves some out. D and trimming come from the DNA, and the V and J calls and clone size come from that table. The sample records approximately 260,000 clones, about 88% being singletons. Germline trimming cut 5 bases from V and 6 bases from J; bases unmatched to any gene: 12. CDR1 is SGHTA, CDR2 FQGTGA, per germline. The length of the CDR3 is 16 residues.

Sequenced input: peripheral blood. This receptor was taken from a woman aged 40 to 50 who had recovered from COVID-19. This chain connects TRBV7-3 to TRBJ2-3; 9 bases fit TRBD2. CDR3 bases: TGTGCCAGCAGCAAAGACCCGGGACTAGCAATGGATACGCAGTATTTT. Translated, it gives CASSKDPGLAMDTQYF.